This T cell receptor (beta chain) was documented in a study of cytomegalovirus exposure and HLA in healthy donors. This CDR3 spans 13 amino acids. V dropped 5 bases and J dropped 6 bases, with 10 bases sitting between them. The PCR had 60 Vbeta and 13 Jbeta primers. Assay used: immunoSEQ multiplex PCR; TCRdb lists only in-frame clones, some missing. The sample comprises about 150,000 clones, around 67% of which are singletons, and about 1.5% rests with the top ten. The chain has TRBV23-1 and TRBJ2-2; TRBD1 is a possible D gene (5 bases). TRBV23-1 is marked as an open reading frame, function uncertain. Sequencing was carried out using PBMCs. The receptor's source is a woman aged 18-35 years in good health and CMV-seronegative. CDR3 in DNA: TGCGCCAGCAGTACCCCAGGGCCCGGGGAGCTGTTTTTT. It is translated as CASSTPGPGELFF.